A single sample is the source of the 9 T cell receptor beta chains below, sequenced in a study of blood T cell repertoires in COVID-19. Only in-frame clones appear in the TCRdb table, and some are missing; sequencing was by immunoSEQ multiplex PCR. The repertoire holds about 71,000 clones, with 89% as singletons. The specimen sequenced was peripheral blood. These receptors came from a man aged 50 to 59 with active COVID-19.

The table lists this clone with a count of one. In nucleotides, the CDR3 is TGTGCCAGCACAGTAGGGACAGGGTCCTACAATGAGCAGTTCTTC. Translation: CASTVGTGSYNEQFF. V is TRBV27 and J is TRBJ2-1, with 9 nucleotides matching TRBD1. Germline V gene sequence: CDR1 MNHEY, CDR2 SMNVEV (reference sequence). The CDR3 totals 15 residues. V gave up 7 bases and J gave up 1 base; unmatched junction bases: 5.

The chain links TRBV7-2 to TRBJ1-2; TRBD1 agrees at 10 bases. The CDR3 extends over 13 amino acids. Germline V gene lookup returns CDR1 SGHTA and CDR2 FQGNSA. Trimming cost V 5 bases and J 8 bases; bases outside gene matches: 5. The CDR3 nucleotides read TGTGCCAGCAGCCCGGGACAGGGGTACGGCTACACCTTC. Protein product: CASSPGQGYGYTF.

The J gene is TRBJ1-2, the V gene TRBV4-2; D unclear. This CDR3 is built from 13 residues. Trimming removed 2 bases from V and 2 bases from J, with 6 bases in between. CDR1 LGHNA and CDR2 YNFKEQ come from the germline V gene. The CDR3 sequence is CASSQTENYGYTF. The CDR3, as DNA: TGTGCCAGCAGCCAAACAGAAAACTATGGCTACACCTTC.

This sequence joins TRBV27 and TRBJ1-3; D is uncertain. Trimming stripped 5 bases from V and 0 bases from J, with 5 bases between. The CDR3 has 13 amino acids. Germline values: CDR1 MNHEY, CDR2 SMNVEV (reference sequence). CDR3 sequence reads: CASSLSSGNTIYF. CDR3 DNA sequence: TGTGCCAGCAGTCTGAGCTCTGGAAACACCATATATTTT.

This chain's CDR3 is CASNLGQGNSPLHF. The CDR3 region has the DNA TGTGCCAGCAATCTGGGACAGGGGAATTCACCCCTCCACTTT. This chain links TRBV6-5 with TRBJ1-6; 10 bases map to TRBD1. V shed 7 bases and J 7 bases; nucleotides not matched to a gene: 4. The germline CDR1 and CDR2 sequences are MNHEY and SVGAGI. This CDR3 spans 14 amino acids.

This chain uses TRBV7-2 with TRBJ1-5; tentative D call: TRBD1 (5 bases). The CDR3 loop spans 14 amino acids. The germline V gene encodes CDR1 SGHTA and CDR2 FQGNSA. V shed 5 bases and J shed 2 bases, with 10 bases lying between them. CDR3 nucleotide sequence: TGTGCCAGCAGCCCGAGCAGGGGCAATCAGCCCCAGCATTTT. Amino acid sequence: CASSPSRGNQPQHF.

This sequence joins TRBV18 and TRBJ2-3; 8 positions agree with TRBD1. J gave up 2 bases and V 3 bases, and 4 bases lay outside the gene matches. This CDR3 region has 15 residues. Germline assignment: CDR1 KGHSH and CDR2 LQKENI. CDR3 sequence reads: CASSPGTGNTDTQYF. CDR3 nucleotides: TGTGCCAGCTCACCCGGGACAGGTAACACAGATACGCAGTATTTT.

V gene TRBV10-1 combines with J gene TRBJ2-1; D gene ambiguous. V was shortened by 2 bases and J by 8 bases, with 10 bases between the two germline ends. The CDR3 consists of 13 residues. CDR1 and CDR2 from the germline V gene are WNHNN and SYGVQD (reference sequence). Here the CDR3 reads CASSEVGYDEQFF. As DNA, the CDR3 is TGCGCCAGCAGTGAGGTCGGGTACGATGAGCAGTTCTTC.

Regarding this clone: At one end the junction does not follow the germline gene, possibly because of a read error. V and J are TRBV7-8 and TRBJ1-1, with a possible D match to TRBD1 (5 bases). The CDR3 runs to 15 residues. Per germline, CDR1 SGHVS and CDR2 FQNEAQ. CDR3 sequence (DNA): TGCGCCAGCAGCCGACGGGGGGGGAGGGTCACTGAAGCTTTCTTT. It specifies CASSRRGGRVTEAFF.